A single T cell receptor beta chain is shown here with its context. No antigen is known for it. Germline CDR1 is SQVTM and CDR2 is ANQGSEA. The CDR3 sequence is 12 residues long. Trimming shortened V by 4 bases and J by 3 bases, and 8 bases separated the two germline ends. These data belong to a study of T cells in localized non-small cell lung cancer. Using immunoSEQ multiplex PCR, the repertoire was profiled, and TCRdb retains in-frame clones only, with some absent. The data show roughly 58,000 clones, about four fifths seen once. Study results and limitations: Prolonged overall survival went with higher T cell density in the blood. T cell clonality was highest in uninvolved adjacent lung, above tumor. In adjacent lung appeared a median around 55 of the top 100 tumor clones.

This TCR was recovered from a man aged 40 to 75 with stage II lung adenocarcinoma. This specimen consisted of PBMCs, obtained before any cancer treatment. The V and J genes are TRBV29-1 and TRBJ2-3; possibly TRBD2 for D (5 bases). CDR3 nucleotides: TGCAGCGTTGGGCTAGCTACAGATACGCAGTATTTT. Translating gives CSVGLATDTQYF.